The 15 T cell receptor beta chains in this list originate from one sample, sequenced in a study of blood T cell repertoires in COVID-19. Libraries were prepared by immunoSEQ multiplex PCR; TCRdb keeps only in-frame clonotypes and omits some of them. The sample includes 100,000 to 120,000 clones, 65% to 90% of them seen just once. Input material: peripheral blood. The receptors derive from a man in his fifties with acute or convalescent COVID-19.

The rearrangement uses TRBV10-3 and TRBJ1-4, with D perhaps matching TRBD1 (6 bases). This CDR3 comprises 14 residues. V lost 3 bases and J lost 5, with 10 bases in between. Germline CDR1 reads ENHRY; CDR2 reads SYGVKD. Here the CDR3 DNA reads TGTGCCATCAGTGAACAGGGACAAAATGAAAAACTGTTTTTT. As protein: CAISEQGQNEKLFF.

This chain uses TRBV11-3 with TRBJ1-3; D is unclear. V lost 0 bases to trimming and J lost 4 bases, with 10 bases between them. The CDR3 is 15 residues long. In germline, CDR1 is SGHNT, CDR2 YENEEA. CDR3 amino acids: CASSLDRGVGNTIYF. CDR3 bases: TGTGCCAGCAGCTTAGATCGCGGGGTCGGAAACACCATATATTTT.

The V gene is TRBV28, the J gene TRBJ1-6; 7 nucleotides agree with TRBD1. V shed 4 bases and J 14 bases; nucleotides not matched to a gene: 2. Germline loops: CDR1 MDHEN, CDR2 SYDVKM. The length of the CDR3 is 11 residues. The CDR3 region has the DNA TGTGCCAGCAGTTCACAGGGGACCCTCCACTTT. Translation gives CASSSQGTLHF.

This chain's CDR3 is CASCKTGMIPGELFF. The CDR3 DNA follows: TGTGCCAGTTGTAAGACAGGGATGATCCCCGGGGAGCTGTTTTTT. This chain connects TRBV6-5 to TRBJ2-2, with TRBD1 matching over 7 bases. Germline V lookup: CDR1 MNHEY, CDR2 SVGAGI. The CDR3 contains 15 residues. Trimming took 9 bases from V and 6 from J; bases not matched to a gene: 13.

The table lists this clone with a few counts. The chain joins TRBV11-2 to TRBJ2-5; maybe TRBD1 (5 bases). CDR1 and CDR2 (germline): SGHAT, FQNNGV. CDR3 size: 15 residues. The V gene lost 3 bases and the J gene lost 2 bases, with 13 bases spanning the gap. CDR3 DNA: TGTGCCAGCAGCTTGATTGGGGCAGCACAAGAGACCCAGTACTTC. Translated: CASSLIGAAQETQYF.

The chain recombines TRBV7-6 with TRBJ2-1, with 16 bases fitting TRBD2. The trim removed 8 bases at V and 4 bases at J, leaving 11 bases unmatched. The CDR3 consists of 18 residues. CDR1 is SGHVS and CDR2 is FNYEAQ in the germline V gene. The CDR3 here is CASALGGLAGGAYNEQFF. The CDR3 DNA reads as TGTGCCAGCGCACTGGGGGGACTAGCGGGAGGGGCTTACAATGAGCAGTTCTTC.

V and J are TRBV15 and TRBJ2-5, with TRBD2 as a possible D gene (6 bases). The germline V gene has CDR1 LNHNV and CDR2 YYDKDF (reference sequence). Trimming left V 7 bases short and J 7 bases short, with 10 bases between. This CDR3 region has 11 residues. The CDR3 DNA reads TGTGCCACCACGATGGGGGGGACCCAGTACTTC. Protein product: CATTMGGTQYF.

The CDR3 DNA is TGTGCCAGCAGCCCCCCCCGGGACAGGGCCGTCTCTGGGGCCAACGTCCTGACTTTC. Its protein product is CASSPPRDRAVSGANVLTF. The chain has TRBV3-1 (or the pseudogene TRBV3-2) and TRBJ2-6, with 9 bases that match TRBD1. The germline V gene encodes CDR1 LGHDT and CDR2 YNNKEL (reference sequence). There are 19 residues in the CDR3. Germline trimming cut 4 bases from V and 0 bases from J; bases unmatched to any gene: 10.

This chain links TRBV28 with TRBJ1-5, with D possibly matching TRBD1 (6 bases). The CDR3 is 15 amino acids. Germline CDR1 is MDHEN and CDR2 is SYDVKM. Trimming cost V 6 bases and J 5 bases, with 17 bases left between them. CDR3 bases: TGTGCCAGCAGCCCCGGACGGGGGGGCCATCAGCCCCAGCATTTT. Its protein product is CASSPGRGGHQPQHF.

The chain carries TRBV12-3 or TRBV12-4 and TRBJ1-1; D gene uncertain. With 8 bases removed from V and 4 bases from J, the gap between germline ends came to 14 bases. This CDR3 is 13 amino acids long. The DNA of the CDR3 is TGTGCCAGCCCCCCCTGGCAAGTCACTGAAGCTTTCTTT. This codes for CASPPWQVTEAFF.

CDR3 coding DNA: TGTGCCAGCAGTAAACCGGGACAGGGGGCCCACACCTTC. This translates into CASSKPGQGAHTF. The chain employs TRBV6-5 and TRBJ1-2; 12 nucleotides line up with TRBD1. V dropped 5 bases and J dropped 12; count of bases not matched to a gene: 7. This CDR3 has 13 residues. CDR1 and CDR2 from the germline V gene are MNHEY and SVGAGI.

The gene calls are TRBV6-6 and TRBJ2-7; maybe TRBD1 (6 bases). The CDR3 has 14 residues. Deletions cut 7 bases from V and 1 base from J, with 14 bases between. Looked up from germline, CDR1 is MNHNY and CDR2 is SVGAGI (reference sequence). The CDR3 sequence: CASTPGHNSYEQYF. In nucleotides, the CDR3 is TGTGCCAGCACCCCGGGACACAATTCCTACGAGCAGTACTTC.

In nucleotides, the CDR3 is TGTGCCAGCAGTTCAAGCCAGGGGGTACAGCCCCAGCATTTT. It yields the protein CASSSSQGVQPQHF. The chain recombines TRBV6-5 with TRBJ1-5; 7 bases align to TRBD1. Germline assignment: CDR1 MNHEY and CDR2 SVGAGI. The CDR3 runs 14 residues. J was trimmed by 7 bases and V by 4 bases; bases with no gene match: 7.

V and J are TRBV5-5 and TRBJ1-6; tentatively, D is TRBD1 (6 bases). Per the germline V gene, CDR1 is SGHKS and CDR2 is YYEKEE (reference sequence). V lost 5 bases to trimming and J lost 13 bases, with 22 bases between them. CDR3 length: 15 amino acids. The CDR3 bases are TGTGCCAGCAGTTTCTTGGACAGCGTACCTAGGCCCCTCCACTTT. Amino acids: CASSFLDSVPRPLHF.

The chain carries TRBV28 and TRBJ2-2; D call uncertain. V was trimmed by 4 bases and J by 0 bases, leaving 9 bases between them. This CDR3 has 15 amino acids. Germline CDR1 MDHEN, CDR2 SYDVKM. The CDR3 reads CASSSLAANTGELFF. The CDR3 DNA is TGTGCCAGCAGTTCACTCGCCGCGAACACCGGGGAGCTGTTTTTT.